The present entry profiles one TCR beta chain with its context. The target antigen is unknown. J was trimmed by 10 bases and V by 2 bases; bases with no gene match: 5. Germline V CDR1 and CDR2: SGHTA, FQGNSA. The length of the CDR3 is 14 residues. Donors ranged from 6 to 90 years old and were healthy Caucasians in Russia. This record belongs to a study of blood T cells in healthy people across ages. Across the whole study: Capture by template switching was about one barcoded beta molecule per two T cells.

Combining a sample-barcoded 5' primer with a J-beta primer mix, a second PCR ran for roughly 7 to 12 cycles. Each CDR3 protein gets one entry after TCRdb re-called the 5' RACE reads with MiXCR. Here the sample spans some 1,800,000 distinct CDR3 sequences, about 39% being singletons. Regarding the study as a whole: In these data, TCR beta diversity tracked strongly with naive T cell percentage. Among long-lived donors, naive CD4+ cells were more numerous and diversity higher than in aged donors.

The sequence derives from a human donor in good health. Sequencing was done on a sample of blood. This chain links TRBV7-2 with TRBJ2-4, with 10 bases lining up with TRBD2. The CDR3 spells CASSLRTSGQIQYF. DNA for the CDR3: TGTGCCAGCAGCTTAAGGACTAGCGGTCAGATTCAGTACTTC. The full variable domain, with the rest looked up from reference TRBV7-2 and TRBJ2-4, is GAGVSQSPSNKVTEKGKDVELRCDPISGHTALYWYRQSLGQGLEFLIYFQGNSAPDKSGLPSDRFSAERTGGSVSTLTIQRTQQEDSAVYLCASSLRTSGQIQYFGAGTRLSVL.